This TCR beta chain was captured in a study of cytomegalovirus exposure and HLA in healthy donors. The CDR3 sequence is 15 residues long. Germline V CDR1 and CDR2: MNHNS, SASEGT. V shed 4 bases and J shed 3 bases, with 16 bases lying between them. Use of 60 Vbeta and 13 Jbeta primers characterized the PCR. The assay was immunoSEQ multiplex PCR, and TCRdb's table has in-frame clones only and misses some. This table holds more than 95,000 clones, 65% to 80% found once. This receptor was identified in a woman between 18 and 29 years old in good health and CMV-seropositive. V usage is TRBV6-1 and J usage is TRBJ2-7; D may be TRBD2 (5 bases). Sequenced input: PBMCs. The CDR3 loop reads CASSVEVSEVYEQYF. The CDR3 region has the DNA TGTGCCAGCAGTGTGGAGGTCTCTGAGGTCTACGAGCAGTACTTC.